The text below deals with one T cell receptor beta chain. Trimming at V came to 4 bases and at J to 3 bases, leaving 3 bases not matched to a gene. Germline loops: CDR1 SEHNR, CDR2 FQNEAQ (reference sequence). The CDR3 runs 14 residues. This record belongs to a study of blood T cell repertoires in COVID-19. In the study overall: The United States, Italy and Spain provided the acute and convalescent COVID-19 samples. The cDNA or gDNA used as material had been derived from T cells, B-cell-depleted T cells, or PBMCs.

As originally analysed: Reference gene primer amplification gave nucleated cell count estimates. Using immunoSEQ multiplex PCR, the repertoire was profiled, and TCRdb retains in-frame clones only, with some absent. That table is the source of V, J and clone size, and D and trimming were worked out from the DNA. The data contain under 550,000 clones, around nine tenths of them seen just once; the ten biggest clones take up roughly 0.84%. Seattle patients were enrolled while actively infected and followed longitudinally. V gene TRBV7-9 combines with J gene TRBJ2-7, with TRBD2 matching over 10 bases. The sequenced material came from peripheral blood. The receptor was isolated from a man between 18 and 29 years old with COVID-19, enrolled during active disease. The CDR3 bases are TGTGCCAGCAGCTCCTGGACTAGCGGCTACGAGCAGTACTTC. It specifies CASSSWTSGYEQYF.